In its sample, the clone carrying this T cell receptor beta chain was seen a few times. What it binds is not known. This PCR relied on a set of 60 Vbeta primers and 13 Jbeta primers. Produced via immunoSEQ multiplex PCR; TCRdb's table is partial and in-frame only. The table shows 170,000 or so clones, with about 80% occurring only once. Germline CDR1 reads SGHTA; CDR2 reads FQGTGA. The germline V and J ends were trimmed by 6 bases and 0 bases, with 13 bases remaining between them. This CDR3 spans 15 amino acids. The data were taken from a study of cytomegalovirus exposure and HLA in healthy donors. Regarding the study as a whole: Several V segments, TRBV6-2 and TRBV6-3 among them, could not be told apart and were dropped. After further analysis at a later stage, 15,000 to 20,000 TCR beta sequences were associated with HLA alleles at 0.05 false discovery rate.

Sample: PBMCs. This sequence joins TRBV7-3 and TRBJ2-3, with D possibly matching TRBD2 (6 bases). This TCR came from a woman aged 45-60 years in good health and CMV-seropositive. CDR3 DNA sequence: TGTGCCAGCAGACTTAGCGGAGGCAGCACAGATACGCAGTATTTT. Translating it yields CASRLSGGSTDTQYF.